The 17 T cell receptor beta chains reported below all come from one sample, sequenced in a study of blood T cell repertoires in COVID-19. Libraries were prepared by immunoSEQ multiplex PCR; TCRdb keeps only in-frame clonotypes and omits some of them. The sample has tens of thousands of clones, 85% seen once. Material: peripheral blood. These receptors came from a woman aged 55-75 years with active COVID-19.

The rearrangement joins TRBV7-3 to TRBJ2-5, with 8 bases identical to TRBD2. V gave up 0 bases and J gave up 2 bases; unmatched junction bases: 2. The CDR3 length is 15 residues. CDR1 and CDR2 from the germline V gene are SGHTA and FQGTGA. The CDR3 spells CASSLTSGAQETQYF. In DNA, the CDR3 is TGTGCCAGCAGCTTAACTAGCGGGGCGCAAGAGACCCAGTACTTC.

J is TRBJ2-6 and V is TRBV7-9, with D tentatively TRBD1 (5 bases). Germline V gene sequence: CDR1 SEHNR, CDR2 FQNEAQ (reference sequence). The V end lost 7 bases, the J end lost 17 bases, and 21 bases lay between the germline ends. This CDR3 has 13 residues. The CDR3, as DNA: TGTGCCAGCACCCCTTCCCTAAACAGGTTATTGACTTTC. It specifies CASTPSLNRLLTF.

This clone was seen once. The CDR3 DNA is TGTGCCAGCAGCGCGAGATTCGCTAGCGGGAGGGCCGTTGATACGCAGTATTTT. Protein: CASSARFASGRAVDTQYF. The V and J genes are TRBV7-2 and TRBJ2-3, with TRBD2 matching 12 bases. CDR1 and CDR2 (germline): SGHTA, FQGNSA. The CDR3 extends over 18 amino acids. Losses at the gene ends were 5 bases for V and 6 bases for J; bases not matched to a gene: 15.

The chain has TRBV6-1 and TRBJ1-3; D is unresolved. The CDR3 loop spans 13 amino acids. Trimming removed 1 base at V and 5 bases at J, with 6 bases between. Germline CDR1 is MNHNS and CDR2 is SASEGT. The CDR3, as DNA: TGTGCCAGCAGTGAAGGCGCCCGAAACACCATATATTTT. Protein: CASSEGARNTIYF.

CDR3 sequence: CASSTKGLSGGDTQYF. The CDR3 nucleotides read TGCGCCAGCAGCACGAAGGGACTTAGCGGGGGGGATACGCAGTATTTT. The chain employs TRBV5-1 and TRBJ2-3; 10 bases align to TRBD2. Trimming cost V 4 bases and J 6 bases; bases outside gene matches: 11. The germline V gene encodes CDR1 SGHRS and CDR2 YFSETQ. The CDR3 is 16 residues long.

CDR3 loop: CASSFYRDRVCNEKLFF. The CDR3 nucleotides are TGTGCCAGCAGTTTCTACCGGGACAGGGTATGTAATGAAAAACTGTTTTTT. This rearrangement joins TRBV27 to TRBJ1-4; 9 bases are a match to TRBD1. The V gene end was trimmed by 3 bases and the J gene end by 4 bases; junction bases not matched to a gene: 9. In germline, CDR1 is MNHEY, CDR2 SMNVEV (reference sequence). The CDR3 contains 17 residues.

The chain joins TRBV10-3 to TRBJ2-1, with TRBD2 identical over 12 bases. V was clipped by 10 bases and J by 4 bases; unmatched bases: 8. The germline V gene encodes CDR1 ENHRY and CDR2 SYGVKD. The CDR3 is made up of 15 amino acids. The CDR3 is CATGTSGYLYNEQFF. CDR3 coding DNA: TGTGCCACCGGGACTAGCGGGTACCTATACAATGAGCAGTTCTTC.

J is TRBJ2-3 and V is TRBV18; D remains unclear. Germline CDR1 KGHSH, CDR2 LQKENI. V was shortened by 3 bases and J by 6 bases, with 10 bases between the two germline ends. The CDR3 extends over 13 amino acids. CDR3 loop: CASSPPLRDTQYF. DNA of the CDR3: TGTGCCAGCTCACCGCCTTTACGGGATACGCAGTATTTT. Combining the CDR3 with reference TRBV18 and TRBJ2-3 gives the whole variable domain NAGVMQNPRHLVRRRGQEARLRCSPMKGHSHVYWYRQLPEEGLKFMVYLQKENIIDESGMPKERFSAEFPKEGPSILRIQQVVRGDSAAYFCASSPPLRDTQYFGPGTRLTVL.

Only one count was recorded for this clone. The rearrangement uses TRBV28 and TRBJ1-2; D call uncertain. Trimming pared 2 bases from V and 6 bases from J, leaving 7 bases between. Germline V gene sequence: CDR1 MDHEN, CDR2 SYDVKM. The CDR3 is 12 amino acids. The CDR3 sequence: CASSLTGDGYTF. The CDR3 DNA sequence: TGTGCCAGCAGTTTAACTGGTGATGGCTACACCTTC.

The rearrangement links TRBV27 to TRBJ2-5, with D tentatively TRBD2 (6 bases). V lost 7 bases and J lost 9, with 12 bases in between. The CDR3 spans 11 residues. CDR1 MNHEY and CDR2 SMNVEV come from the germline V gene (reference sequence). In nucleotides, the CDR3 is TGTGCCAGCAAGAACGGGGGTCCCCAGTACTTC. It is translated as CASKNGGPQYF.

This clone was counted a single time. This chain joins TRBV9 and TRBJ2-3, with D possibly being TRBD2 (5 bases). Looked up from germline, CDR1 is SGDLS and CDR2 is YYNGEE. This CDR3 comprises 14 residues. Trimming cost V 0 bases and J 3 bases, with 8 bases left between them. The CDR3 sequence is CASSVASGTDTQYF. The CDR3 DNA is TGTGCCAGCAGCGTAGCCTCGGGGACAGATACGCAGTATTTT.

This clone was found a few times. The chain employs TRBV7-3 and TRBJ2-2; TRBD2 aligns across 10 bases. In germline, CDR1 is SGHTA, CDR2 FQGTGA. The CDR3 spans 16 residues. V lost 2 bases, J lost 4 bases, and 4 bases stayed unmatched. The CDR3 loop is CASSLALAGVTGELFF. CDR3 coding DNA: TGTGCCAGCAGCTTAGCCCTAGCGGGGGTCACCGGGGAGCTGTTTTTT. The whole variable domain, remainder taken from reference TRBV7-3 and TRBJ2-2, is GAGVSQTPSNKVTEKGKYVELRCDPISGHTALYWYRQSLGQGPEFLIYFQGTGAADDSGLPNDRFFAVRPEGSVSTLKIQRTERGDSAVYLCASSLALAGVTGELFFGEGSRLTVL.

The chain employs TRBV30 and TRBJ2-7, with D possibly being TRBD2 (8 bases). CDR3 length: 15 residues. Trimming left V 2 bases short and J 3 bases short, with 17 bases between. The germline V gene has CDR1 GTSNPN and CDR2 SVGIG (reference sequence). This CDR3 reads CAWSREGAVVYEQYF. The CDR3 coding sequence is TGTGCCTGGAGTCGGGAGGGGGCCGTCGTCTACGAGCAGTACTTC. The entire variable domain, with the rest obtained from reference TRBV30 and TRBJ2-7, is as follows: SQTIHQWPATLVQPVGSPLSLECTVEGTSNPNLYWYRQAAGRGLQLLFYSVGIGQISSEVPQNLSASRPQDRQFILSSKKLLLSDSGFYLCAWSREGAVVYEQYFGPGTRLTVT.

The chain carries TRBV6-5 and TRBJ2-7; TRBD2 might be the D (6 bases). V lost 5 bases and J lost 2, with 16 bases in between. The CDR3 runs to 15 residues. CDR1 MNHEY and CDR2 SVGAGI come from the germline V gene. CDR3 region: CASSPGTGTPYEQYF. CDR3 nucleotide sequence: TGTGCCAGCAGTCCGGGGACTGGAACTCCCTACGAGCAGTACTTC.

CDR3 nucleotide sequence: TGCGCCAGCAGCTTCGGAGACTCCACAGATACGCAGTATTTT. Translating gives CASSFGDSTDTQYF. The chain couples TRBV5-1 to TRBJ2-3; no clear D. The CDR3 is made up of 14 amino acids. The V gene's germline CDR1 is SGHRS and CDR2 YFSETQ. V was shortened by 2 bases and J by 2 bases, with 9 bases between the two germline ends.

The rearrangement uses TRBV27 and TRBJ1-2; TRBD1 matches at 7 bases. V trimming: 5 bases; J trimming: 5 bases; junction bases outside the gene matches: 5. The CDR3 totals 13 residues. CDR1 and CDR2 from the germline V gene are MNHEY and SMNVEV (reference sequence). The CDR3 DNA sequence: TGTGCCAGCAGTCCCGCGGGACAGTATGGCTACACCTTC. It yields the protein CASSPAGQYGYTF.

This sequence joins TRBV19 and TRBJ2-1; a weak D match, TRBD2 (5 bases). Germline CDR1 and CDR2: LNHDA and SQIVND (reference sequence). The CDR3 runs 14 residues. Trimming pared 1 base from V and 7 bases from J, leaving 11 bases between. CDR3 in amino acids: CASSIGTRQNEQFF. Here the CDR3 DNA reads TGTGCCAGTAGTATAGGTACTAGGCAAAATGAGCAGTTCTTC.